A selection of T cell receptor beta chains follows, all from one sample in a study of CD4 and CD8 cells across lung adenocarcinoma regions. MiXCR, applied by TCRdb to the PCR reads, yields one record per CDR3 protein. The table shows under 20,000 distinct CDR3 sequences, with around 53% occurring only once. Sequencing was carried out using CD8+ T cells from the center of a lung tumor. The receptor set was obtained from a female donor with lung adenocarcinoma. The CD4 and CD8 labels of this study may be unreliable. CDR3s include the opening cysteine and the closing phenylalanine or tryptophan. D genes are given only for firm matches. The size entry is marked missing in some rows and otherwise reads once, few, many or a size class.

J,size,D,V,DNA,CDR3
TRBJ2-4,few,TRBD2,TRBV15,TGTGCCACCAGCACACTAGCGGATAGAGCCAAAAACATTCAGTACTTC,CATSTLADRAKNIQYF
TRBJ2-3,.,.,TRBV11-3,TGTGCCAGCGCGGCGGGCACAGATACGCAGTATTTT,CASAAGTDTQYF
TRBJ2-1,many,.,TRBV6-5,TGTGCCAGCAGTTACTCTGGCAATGAGCAGTTCTTC,CASSYSGNEQFF
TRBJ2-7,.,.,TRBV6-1,TGTGCCAGCAGCCGGGACAAATACGAGCAGTACTTC,CASSRDKYEQYF
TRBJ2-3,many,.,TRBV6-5,TGTGCCAGCAGTTACTCAGAGGCGACCCCTACAGATACGCAGTATTTT,CASSYSEATPTDTQYF
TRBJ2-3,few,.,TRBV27,TGTGCCAGCAGTTTAAGGGGAGGTTCACGCACAGATACGCAGTATTTT,CASSLRGGSRTDTQYF
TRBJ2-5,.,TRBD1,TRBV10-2,TGCGCCAGCAGCAGACCGGACAGGAAAGAGACCCAGTACTTC,CASSRPDRKETQYF
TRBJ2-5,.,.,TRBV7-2,TGTGCCAGCAGCCCATACGGGGTCTGGGAGACCCAGTACTTC,CASSPYGVWETQYF
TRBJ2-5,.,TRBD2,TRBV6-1,TGTGCCAGCAGTGAGGCGGGGGGGGACCGGGACACAGATACGCAGTACTTC,CASSEAGGDRDTDTQYF
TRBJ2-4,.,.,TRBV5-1,TGCGCCAGCAGCTTGGTGGTGGCGGGGGCCAAAAACATGCAGTACTTT,CASSLVVAGAKNMQYF
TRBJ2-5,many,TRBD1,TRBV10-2,TGCGCCAGCAGGATCGGGACAGTACAAGAGACCCAGTACTTC,CASRIGTVQETQYF
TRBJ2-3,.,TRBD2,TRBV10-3,TGTGCCGCGGAAAAAGGGGGACTAGAGACAGAGACGCAGTATTTT,CAAEKGGLETETQYF
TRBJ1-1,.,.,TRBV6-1,TGTGCCAGCAGCCGCCCAGACAGCTACACTGAAGCTTTCTTT,CASSRPDSYTEAFF
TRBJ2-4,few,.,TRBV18,TGTGCCAGCTCACCACCCGGAGCCAAAAACATTCAGTACTTC,CASSPPGAKNIQYF
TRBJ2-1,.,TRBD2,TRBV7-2,TGTGCCAGCAGGGGGACTAGCGGGAGTTATGAGCAGTTCTTC,CASRGTSGSYEQFF
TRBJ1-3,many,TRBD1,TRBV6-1,TGTGCCAGCATTGACAGGGCTGGAAACACCATATATTTT,CASIDRAGNTIYF
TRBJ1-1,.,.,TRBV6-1,TGTGCCAGCAGGCTCCGCATGAACACTGAAGCTTTCTTT,CASRLRMNTEAFF
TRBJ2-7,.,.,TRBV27,TGTGCCAGCAGTCAACCTGGGACTCGAACAAAGCAGTACTTC,CASSQPGTRTKQYF
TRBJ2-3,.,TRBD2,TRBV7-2,TGTGCCAGCAGCCTTCAACCGGGACTAGCGAGCACAGGGGCGCTGTATTTT,CASSLQPGLASTGALYF
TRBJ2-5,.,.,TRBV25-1,TGTGCCAGCGGGGGGCTGGGGGGCCGTAACCCAGATACCCAGTACTTC,CASGGLGGRNPDTQYF
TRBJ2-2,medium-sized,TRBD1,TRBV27,TGTGCCAGCAGTTTAAGGACAGGGGGCACCGGGGAGCTGTTTTTT,CASSLRTGGTGELFF
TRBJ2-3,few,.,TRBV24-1,TGTGCCACCAGTGTCCAGGGGGGTCTCACAGATACGCAGTATTTT,CATSVQGGLTDTQYF
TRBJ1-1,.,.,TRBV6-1,TGTGCCAGCAGTGAAGTAAGGAACACTGAAGCTTTCTTT,CASSEVRNTEAFF
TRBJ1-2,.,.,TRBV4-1,TGCGCCAGCAGCCAAACACTGAACTATGGCTACACCTTC,CASSQTLNYGYTF
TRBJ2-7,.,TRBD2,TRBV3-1,TGTGCCAGCAGCCCCGGACTAGGTTCCTACGAGCAGTACTTC,CASSPGLGSYEQYF
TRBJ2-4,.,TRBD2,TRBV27,TGTGCCAGCAGTTTAAGAGCGGGGAGGGAGAACATTCAGTACTTC,CASSLRAGRENIQYF
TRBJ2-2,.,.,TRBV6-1,TGTGCCAGCACCCCTAAGGAGGGGAGCACAGATACGCTGTTTTTT,CASTPKEGSTDTLFF
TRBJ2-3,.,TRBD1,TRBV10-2,TGCGCCAGCAGTGAGCCGCCCGCCAGGGGGACGGCAGATACGCAGTATTTT,CASSEPPARGTADTQYF
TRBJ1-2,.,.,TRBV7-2,TGTGCCAGCAGCTTAGTAGTCGGAGCTAACTATGGCTACACCTTC,CASSLVVGANYGYTF
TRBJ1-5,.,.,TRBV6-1,TGTGCCAGCAGTGGACTAGGCATAAGGTTAAGTCAGCCCCACCACTTT,CASSGLGIRLSQPHHF